The 9 T cell receptor beta chains reported below all come from one sample, sequenced in a study of blood T cells in healthy people across ages. A second PCR, run for about 7 to 11 cycles, used a sample-barcoded 5' primer plus a J-beta primer mix. MiXCR was run by TCRdb on the 5' RACE reads, yielding one entry per CDR3 protein. The profile covers about 1,500,000 distinct CDR3 sequences, with 25% to 30% appearing a single time and 7.7% taken by the ten largest. The source material was blood. The receptors derive from a woman under 40 in good health.

This clonotype was recorded a few times. This chain uses TRBV28 with TRBJ2-5; D possibly corresponds to TRBD2 (6 bases). This CDR3 contains 14 residues. The germline V gene has CDR1 MDHEN and CDR2 SYDVKM. V was cut by 2 bases and J by 4 bases, with 11 bases left in between. The CDR3 loop reads CASSLREARETQYF. CDR3 DNA sequence: TGTGCCAGCAGTTTAAGGGAGGCGCGAGAGACCCAGTACTTC.

This clonotype was found many times. The V and J genes are TRBV29-1 and TRBJ2-3; D unclear. Germline CDR1 and CDR2: SQVTM and ANQGSEA. V dropped 5 bases and J dropped 5 bases, with 14 bases sitting between them. This CDR3 is built from 13 residues. The CDR3 loop reads CSVRTANGDTQYF. CDR3 DNA: TGCAGCGTTAGAACGGCGAATGGAGATACGCAGTATTTT.

This rearrangement joins TRBV6-5 to TRBJ2-3; 10 bases fit TRBD1. V lost 5 bases, J lost 6 bases, and 5 bases stayed unmatched. The V gene's germline CDR1 is MNHEY and CDR2 SVGAGI. This CDR3 has 14 residues. CDR3 sequence (DNA): TGTGCCAGCAGTCCGGGACAGGGGATGGATACGCAGTATTTT. This sequence encodes CASSPGQGMDTQYF.

V and J are TRBV29-1 and TRBJ2-3; TRBD2 matches 10 bases. CDR1 and CDR2 (germline): SQVTM, ANQGSEA. The CDR3 extends over 15 amino acids. The trim removed 6 bases at V and 5 bases at J, leaving 11 bases unmatched. CDR3: CSVGSSGRAGDTQYF. In DNA, the CDR3 is TGCAGCGTCGGGTCAAGCGGGAGGGCCGGAGATACGCAGTATTTT.

Concerning this clonotype: Mismatch with germline at one junction end may stem from a read error. CDR3: CASNLETGLHGGCTF. CDR3 DNA: TGTGCCAGCAACCTAGAGACAGGGCTCCACGGGGGCTGCACCTTC. The genes are TRBV2 and TRBJ1-2; 7 bases are a match to TRBD1. CDR1 and CDR2 (germline): SNHLY, FYNNEI. The CDR3 loop spans 15 amino acids.

The chain uses TRBV15 and TRBJ2-7, with D perhaps matching TRBD1 (6 bases). The CDR3 runs 14 residues. V lost 1 base to trimming and J lost 9 bases, with 16 bases between them. Germline assignment: CDR1 LNHNV and CDR2 YYDKDF (reference sequence). The CDR3 coding sequence is TGTGCCACCAGCAGAGGACAGGTCTGGAACGGGCAGTACTTC. Translating gives CATSRGQVWNGQYF.

This clonotype was seen a few times. The genes are TRBV7-9 and TRBJ2-5; D assignment may be TRBD1 or TRBD2 (5 bases each). The CDR3 runs to 17 residues. V lost 7 bases, J lost 5 bases, and 26 bases lay in between. In germline, CDR1 is SEHNR, CDR2 FQNEAQ (reference sequence). CDR3 nucleotide sequence: TGTGCCAGCACCAGGGAGAACGGTTGGGTGACCCCCGAGACCCAGTACTTC. Protein: CASTRENGWVTPETQYF.

To note about this clonotype: A much larger clone lies a single base off, so this may be a read error. The CDR3 nucleotides read TGCGCCAGCAGCCCAGGACAGGGGGCCATCACAGATACGCAGTATTTT. It specifies CASSPGQGAITDTQYF. The chain carries TRBV4-3 and TRBJ2-3; 11 nucleotides agree with TRBD1. Trimming cost V 4 bases and J 2 bases; bases outside gene matches: 5. This CDR3 has 16 residues. CDR1 and CDR2 (germline): LGHNA, YSLEER.

For the CDR3, the DNA is TGCGCCAGCAGCTCCTCGACGGGGTATAATTCACCCCTCCACTTT. This sequence encodes CASSSSTGYNSPLHF. This chain connects TRBV5-1 to TRBJ1-6; D uncertain. Germline loops: CDR1 SGHRS, CDR2 YFSETQ. CDR3 length: 15 residues. V was clipped by 3 bases and J by 4 bases, with 11 bases between them.